The clone carrying this T cell receptor beta chain was counted ten times or more. TCRdb re-analysed the RACE reads in MiXCR, keeping a single row per CDR3 protein. The sample holds approximately 50,000 distinct CDR3 sequences, approximately 9.6% seen once. The length of the CDR3 is 12 residues. V was cut by 3 bases and J by 5 bases, with 7 bases left in between. This sample is drawn from a study of human T cells and chemical hapten exposure. Regarding time point: pre-sensitization, week 0. This sample's treatment: therapeutic diphenylcyclopropenone sensitization with weekly scalp DPC. Total RNA was isolated from whole blood that had not been fractionated.

This receptor was obtained from a woman aged 25 to 39 with alopecia areata. Some clones in this sample may be carry-over from other donors' samples. This specimen consisted of whole blood, obtained in connection with sensitization to the hapten diphenylcyclopropenone (DPC). This chain joins TRBV12-3 or TRBV12-4 and TRBJ1-1; D not resolved. The CDR3 is CASSFAGTEAFF. The CDR3, as DNA: TGTGCCAGCAGTTTTGCCGGGACTGAAGCTTTCTTT.